A selection of T cell receptor beta chains follows, all from one sample in a study of T cell responses to AZD1222 COVID-19 vaccine. Assay: immunoSEQ multiplex PCR; the TCRdb copy retains only in-frame clones and omits some. Here the sample spans around 140,000 clones, about 90% being singletons. The sample consisted of peripheral blood, taken 28 days after the second AZD1222 dose. All receptors derive from an adult who received the AZD1222 COVID-19 vaccine. The CDR3 runs from the conserved cysteine through the conserved F or W. The order of the fields is J gene, D gene, V gene, clone size, CDR3 protein, CDR3 DNA. D genes are given only for firm matches. Clone size appears in some rows only: once, few, many, or a class for an expanded clone.

>TRBJ2-2|.|TRBV4-1|few
CASSQEGRATGELFF
TGCGCCAGCAGCCAAGAAGGCAGGGCCACCGGGGAGCTGTTTTTT
>TRBJ1-4|.|TRBV6-5|.
CASRPTSAEKLFF
TGTGCCAGCAGACCTACTAGCGCTGAAAAACTGTTTTTT
>TRBJ1-4|TRBD1|TRBV18|.
CASSPQDRGGEKLFF
TGTGCCAGCTCACCGCAGGACAGGGGTGGTGAAAAACTGTTTTTT
>TRBJ1-1|TRBD1|TRBV19|.
CASSETGGNAEAFF
TGTGCCAGTAGTGAGACAGGGGGCAACGCTGAAGCTTTCTTT
>TRBJ1-1|.|TRBV6-5|.
CASGPQGGGTEAFF
TGTGCCAGCGGACCCCAGGGAGGGGGCACTGAAGCTTTCTTT
>TRBJ2-5|TRBD2|TRBV6-2/TRBV6-3|few
CASSPGLAGPGETQYF
TGTGCCAGCAGCCCGGGACTAGCGGGTCCGGGGGAGACCCAGTACTTC
>TRBJ1-6|TRBD1|TRBV28|.
CASREQGAGNSPLHF
TGTGCCAGCCGCGAACAGGGGGCCGGTAATTCACCCCTCCACTTT
>TRBJ1-3|.|TRBV6-1|.
CASSEFSSARRAPNTIYF
TGTGCCAGCAGTGAATTCTCGAGCGCACGCCGGGCCCCGAACACCATATATTTT
>TRBJ2-7|.|TRBV5-1|.
CASSSQGYEQYF
TGCGCCAGCAGCTCACAGGGATACGAGCAGTACTTC
>TRBJ1-6|.|TRBV4-1|.
CASSQGLGNNSPLHF
TGCGCCAGCAGCCAGGGACTGGGAAATAATTCACCCCTCCACTTT
>TRBJ1-3|.|TRBV18|once
CASSPDRTRNTIYF
TGTGCCAGCTCACCCGACAGGACCCGAAACACCATATATTTT
>TRBJ1-5|.|TRBV13|.
CASSPRGNQPQHF
TGTGCCAGCAGCCCCCGTGGCAATCAGCCCCAGCATTTT
>TRBJ2-5|.|TRBV9|.
CASSVATGSPPETQYF
TGTGCCAGCAGCGTAGCCACGGGATCCCCGCCGGAGACCCAGTACTTC
>TRBJ2-3|TRBD2|TRBV24-1|.
CATSDSTIPTSGGTDTQYF
TGTGCCACCAGTGACTCAACCATCCCGACTAGCGGGGGCACAGATACGCAGTATTTT
>TRBJ2-3|.|TRBV19|.
CASSVRGVSRTDTQYF
TGTGCCAGTAGTGTGCGAGGGGTTTCGCGCACAGATACGCAGTATTTT
>TRBJ1-1|.|TRBV6-6|.
CASSQHPQNTEAFF
TGTGCCAGCAGTCAACACCCACAGAACACTGAAGCTTTCTTT
>TRBJ1-4|TRBD1|TRBV15|.
CATSSRQGYEKLFF
TGTGCCACCAGCTCTCGACAGGGTTATGAAAAACTGTTTTTT
>TRBJ1-4|TRBD1|TRBV28|.
CASSLPGQGGEKLFF
TGTGCCAGCAGTCTCCCGGGACAGGGTGGCGAAAAACTGTTTTTT
>TRBJ1-5|.|TRBV10-3|.
CAISEGNSNQPQHF
TGTGCCATCAGCGAGGGGAATAGCAATCAGCCCCAGCATTTT
>TRBJ1-1|.|TRBV7-9|.
CASSLARPREGDTEAFF
TGTGCCAGCAGCTTAGCACGTCCCAGGGAGGGAGACACTGAAGCTTTCTTT
>TRBJ1-1|.|TRBV5-1|.
CASSLNQGIGDTEAFF
TGCGCCAGCAGCCTTAATCAGGGGATAGGCGACACTGAAGCTTTCTTT
>TRBJ2-2|.|TRBV24-1|.
CATSDPDRELFF
TGTGCCACCAGTGACCCCGATCGGGAGCTGTTTTTT
>TRBJ1-4|TRBD1|TRBV5-1|.
CASSVSGTDEKLFF
TGCGCCAGCAGCGTTTCCGGGACAGATGAAAAACTGTTTTTT
>TRBJ1-1|.|TRBV5-6|.
CASLNRRVSAEAFF
TGTGCCAGCCTCAACCGGAGGGTAAGCGCTGAAGCTTTCTTT
>TRBJ2-1|TRBD2|TRBV4-1|.
CASSFKATSGGRNEQFF
TGCGCCAGCAGCTTCAAAGCGACTAGCGGGGGACGTAATGAGCAGTTCTTC
>TRBJ1-2|TRBD1|TRBV6-5|.
CASSPLGTANYGYTF
TGTGCCAGCAGTCCGCTAGGGACAGCTAACTATGGCTACACCTTC
>TRBJ1-6|TRBD1|TRBV9|.
CASSVGTGIGSPLHF
TGTGCCAGCAGCGTTGGGACAGGGATAGGTTCACCCCTCCACTTT
>TRBJ1-5|.|TRBV24-1|.
CATSDSVRGPNQPQHF
TGTGCCACCAGTGATTCCGTGCGGGGCCCCAATCAGCCCCAGCATTTT
>TRBJ2-1|TRBD2|TRBV11-2|.
CASSTGTSGRAGVDEQFF
TGTGCCAGCAGCACCGGGACTAGCGGGAGGGCCGGAGTGGATGAGCAGTTCTTC
>TRBJ1-2|.|TRBV3-1/TRBV3-2|once
CASSLARNYGYTF
TGTGCCAGCAGCCTAGCAAGAAACTATGGCTACACCTTC
>TRBJ1-6|.|TRBV7-9|.
CASSPPGRFYNSPLHF
TGTGCCAGCAGCCCTCCTGGGAGGTTCTATAATTCACCCCTCCACTTT
>TRBJ1-6|.|TRBV6-1|.
CASSERGEDSPLHF
TGTGCCAGCAGTGAAAGGGGAGAGGATTCACCCCTCCACTTT
>TRBJ2-3|.|TRBV9|once
CASSARLQDTQYF
TGTGCCAGCAGCGCTCGACTCCAAGATACGCAGTATTTT
>TRBJ2-1|TRBD2|TRBV2|.
CASNPRAGDEQFF
TGTGCCAGCAACCCCCGAGCGGGGGATGAGCAGTTCTTC
>TRBJ1-1|.|TRBV30|.
CASYREGAFF
TGTGCCAGCTACAGGGAGGGAGCTTTCTTT
>TRBJ1-5|.|TRBV3-1/TRBV3-2|.
CASSLQGGVGQPQHF
TGTGCCAGCAGCTTACAGGGTGGGGTTGGTCAGCCCCAGCATTTT
>TRBJ1-5|.|TRBV6-5|.
CASSYAGGDQPQHF
TGTGCCAGCAGTTACGCGGGGGGCGATCAGCCCCAGCATTTT
>TRBJ2-7|.|TRBV12-3/TRBV12-4|.
CASSLPPNYEQYF
TGTGCCAGCAGTTTACCCCCCAATTACGAGCAGTACTTC
>TRBJ1-5|.|TRBV27|.
CASSSGFSNQPQHF
TGTGCCAGCAGTTCAGGATTTAGCAATCAGCCCCAGCATTTT
>TRBJ1-6|TRBD1|TRBV10-3|.
CAISPGGSSSPLHF
TGTGCCATCAGCCCAGGGGGCTCGAGTTCACCCCTCCACTTT
>TRBJ1-2|TRBD1|TRBV6-5|.
CASSKTGEGAGGYTF
TGTGCCAGCAGCAAAACTGGGGAGGGGGCGGGAGGCTACACCTTC
>TRBJ1-2|TRBD1|TRBV7-2|.
CASSRTGGAGGYTF
TGTGCCAGCAGCCGGACAGGGGGCGCGGGTGGCTACACCTTC
>TRBJ1-1|.|TRBV7-2|.
CASSSQGWGVNTEAFF
TGTGCCAGCAGCTCCCAGGGGTGGGGGGTGAACACTGAAGCTTTCTTT
>TRBJ2-5|.|TRBV7-9|.
CASSPPGHLQETQYF
TGTGCCAGCAGCCCACCGGGACACCTCCAAGAGACCCAGTACTTC
>TRBJ1-1|TRBD1|TRBV7-2|.
CASSLGVRGGIRAEAFF
TGTGCCAGCAGCTTAGGGGTCAGGGGGGGAATTCGGGCTGAAGCTTTCTTT
>TRBJ1-5|.|TRBV23-1|.
CASSPSEAKEWSNQPQHF
TGCGCCAGCAGTCCCTCGGAGGCCAAAGAGTGGAGCAATCAGCCCCAGCATTTT
>TRBJ1-5|.|TRBV7-8|once
CASSLGAWPQHF
TGTGCCAGCAGCTTAGGGGCCTGGCCCCAGCATTTT
>TRBJ2-7|TRBD2|TRBV29-1|.
CSVEDRGGLAGLRTYEQYF
TGCAGCGTTGAAGATAGGGGGGGACTAGCGGGGTTAAGGACCTACGAGCAGTACTTC
>TRBJ2-1|.|TRBV4-3|.
CASSQVSRGNEQFF
TGCGCCAGCAGCCAAGTTTCCCGGGGCAATGAGCAGTTCTTC
>TRBJ2-2|TRBD1|TRBV7-9|.
CASTLGQGNTGELFF
TGTGCCAGCACGTTGGGACAGGGGAACACCGGGGAGCTGTTTTTT